Below, 10 T cell receptor beta chains from the same sample are listed, as sequenced in a study of blood T cells in healthy people across ages (dated by TCRdb to about 2015). Library method: 5' RACE. A second roughly 6 to 11 cycle PCR used a sample-barcoded 5' primer and a J-beta primer mix. The public reads were reprocessed in TCRdb via fastp at Q25 and MiXCR, keeping in-frame beta chains. Each record represents a unique CDR3 protein, reported with the most common genes and DNA among its rows. The sample table contains 1.8 million or so distinct CDR3 sequences; only one count was recorded for around 42% of them. The ten largest make up under 25% of the sample. The specimen was blood. Receptors were obtained from a human donor in good health.

This clonotype has just a few counts. A much larger clone is a single base away; this may be a read error. The rearrangement uses TRBV20-1 and TRBJ2-1; 8 bases align to TRBD1. The CDR3 is made up of 17 amino acids. The germline CDR1 and CDR2 sequences are DFQATT and SNEGSKA (reference sequence). With 5 bases clipped from V and 3 bases from J, the junction kept 15 bases outside the gene matches. The CDR3 coding sequence is TGCAGTGCTGGGATTCTAAAACAGGGGGGCCACTACAATGAGCAGTTCTTC. Translated: CSAGILKQGGHYNEQFF.

V gene TRBV20-1 combines with J gene TRBJ2-1; 14 bases are a match to TRBD2. This CDR3 is 14 amino acids long. V shed 6 bases, J shed 8 bases, and the junction held 6 bases outside the gene matches. Germline V CDR1 and CDR2: DFQATT, SNEGSKA (reference sequence). CDR3 sequence: CSARLAGGPDEQFF. The DNA of the CDR3 is TGCAGTGCGAGACTAGCGGGAGGGCCCGATGAGCAGTTCTTC.

The rearrangement links TRBV28 to TRBJ1-6, with no clear D. V lost 5 bases and J 10 bases, leaving 6 bases between the germline ends. The CDR3 runs 11 residues. Germline V gene sequence: CDR1 MDHEN, CDR2 SYDVKM. The CDR3, as DNA: TGTGCCAGCAGTGATGGCTCACCCCTCCACTTT. Translating gives CASSDGSPLHF.

V gene TRBV5-1 combines with J gene TRBJ2-4; 9 positions agree with TRBD1. Germline V lookup: CDR1 SGHRS, CDR2 YFSETQ. Trimming took 0 bases from V and 0 from J; bases not matched to a gene: 10. This CDR3 contains 19 residues. CDR3 coding DNA: TGCGCCAGCAGCTTGGGATTCTTCCGGGACAGGGCAGCCAAAAACATTCAGTACTTC. As protein: CASSLGFFRDRAAKNIQYF.

The CDR3 sequence is CASSQARPPMVTQYF. The CDR3 DNA follows: TGCGCCAGCAGCCAAGCCCGGCCTCCCATGGTGACGCAGTATTTT. This chain links TRBV4-3 with TRBJ2-3; D is undetermined. Per germline, CDR1 LGHNA and CDR2 YSLEER. V was cut by 1 base and J by 9 bases, with 17 bases left in between. This CDR3 is 15 amino acids long.

The chain joins TRBV28 to TRBJ1-6; the match to TRBD1 covers 8 bases. Per the germline V gene, CDR1 is MDHEN and CDR2 is SYDVKM. J was trimmed by 6 bases and V by 6 bases; bases with no gene match: 16. There are 18 residues in the CDR3. For the CDR3, the DNA is TGTGCCAGCAGCTTTTTCTCAACCGGACAGGGTTTTAATTCACCCCTCCACTTT. Its protein product is CASSFFSTGQGFNSPLHF.

The genes are TRBV18 and TRBJ1-4; the match to TRBD1 covers 8 bases. The J segment lost 9 bases and the V segment lost 1 base, leaving 4 bases of the junction unmatched. Germline V gene lookup returns CDR1 KGHSH and CDR2 LQKENI. This CDR3 is 14 amino acids long. The CDR3: CASSPRDRLQKLFF. The CDR3 DNA follows: TGTGCCAGCTCACCACGGGACAGGCTCCAAAAACTGTTTTTT.

This clonotype was seen a handful of times. The chain employs TRBV25-1 and TRBJ2-7; TRBD1 or TRBD2 may be the D gene (5 bases each). The germline CDR1 and CDR2 sequences are MGHDK and SYGVNS. The CDR3 runs 15 residues. The ends were cut back, 4 bases at V and 2 bases at J, with 15 bases in the middle. Here the CDR3 DNA reads TGTGCCAGCAGTGTTGGGGACGGACGAACCTACGAGCAGTACTTC. Translation gives CASSVGDGRTYEQYF.

The table lists this clonotype with a few counts. The gene calls are TRBV6-5 and TRBJ2-1; 11 nucleotides line up with TRBD2. CDR3 length: 16 amino acids. Per germline, CDR1 MNHEY and CDR2 SVGAGI. Trimming cost V 6 bases and J 2 bases; bases outside gene matches: 6. CDR3 loop: CASSQTSGAAYNEQFF. The CDR3 DNA reads TGTGCCAGCAGCCAGACTAGCGGGGCCGCCTACAATGAGCAGTTCTTC.

This rearrangement joins TRBV7-2 to TRBJ2-7; a weak D match, TRBD1 (6 bases). CDR1 and CDR2 from the germline V gene are SGHTA and FQGNSA. The CDR3 is made up of 15 amino acids. V was pared by 5 bases and J by 3 bases, with 17 bases between. The CDR3: CASSISGTSYYEQYF. Written as DNA, the CDR3 is TGTGCCAGCAGCATCTCCGGGACATCGTACTACGAGCAGTACTTC.